The T cell receptor (beta chain) described here comes from a study of blood T cell repertoires in COVID-19. The wider study: Donors in the United States, Italy and Spain gave samples during acute or convalescent COVID-19. In each case, the material was cDNA or gDNA derived from T cells, B-cell-depleted T cells, or PBMCs.

The junction had 7 bases not matched to a gene; V was cut back by 5 bases and J by 4 bases. CDR1 is SGHTA, CDR2 FQGTGA, per germline. The CDR3 spans 15 residues. Per the authors' pipeline: For nucleated cells, counts were estimated from reference gene primer amplification. Using immunoSEQ multiplex PCR, the repertoire was profiled, and TCRdb retains in-frame clones only, with some absent. V and J calls and clone size are as listed in that table; D and trimming were resolved from the DNA. The sample has around 170,000 clones, 85% to 95% seen once. The sample consisted of peripheral blood. V usage is TRBV7-3 and J usage is TRBJ2-1, with TRBD1 matching 8 bases. The TCR sequence derives from a man aged 50 to 60 with acute or convalescent COVID-19. The CDR3 DNA reads as TGTGCCAGCAGCCCCGACAGGGGAGCTTACAATGAGCAGTTCTTC. It yields the protein CASSPDRGAYNEQFF.